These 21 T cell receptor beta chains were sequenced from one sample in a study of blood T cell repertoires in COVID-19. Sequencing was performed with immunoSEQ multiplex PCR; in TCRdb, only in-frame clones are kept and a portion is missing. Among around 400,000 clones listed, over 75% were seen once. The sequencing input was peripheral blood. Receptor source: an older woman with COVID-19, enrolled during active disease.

The CDR3 sequence: CASRGQINNSPLHF. CDR3 coding DNA: TGCGCCTCCAGGGGACAGATAAATAATTCACCCCTCCACTTT. The chain uses TRBV5-1 and TRBJ1-6; 7 bases are shared with TRBD1. Germline lookup yields CDR1 SGHRS and CDR2 YFSETQ. After removal of 10 bases from V and 5 bases from J, the junction contained 9 bases not matched to a gene. The CDR3 runs to 14 residues.

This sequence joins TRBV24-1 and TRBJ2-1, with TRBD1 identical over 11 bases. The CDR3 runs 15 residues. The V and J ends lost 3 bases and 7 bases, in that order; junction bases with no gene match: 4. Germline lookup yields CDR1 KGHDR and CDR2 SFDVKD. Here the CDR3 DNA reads TGTGCCACCAGTGATACCCGGGACAGGGGGAATGAGCAGTTCTTC. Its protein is CATSDTRDRGNEQFF.

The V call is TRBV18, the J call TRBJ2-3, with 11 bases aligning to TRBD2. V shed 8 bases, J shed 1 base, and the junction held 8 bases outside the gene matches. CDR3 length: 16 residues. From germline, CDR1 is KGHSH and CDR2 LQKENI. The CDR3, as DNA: TGTGCCAGCCCCCTAACTAGCGGGGGCCGCACAGATACGCAGTATTTT. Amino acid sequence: CASPLTSGGRTDTQYF. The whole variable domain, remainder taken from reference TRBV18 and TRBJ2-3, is NAGVMQNPRHLVRRRGQEARLRCSPMKGHSHVYWYRQLPEEGLKFMVYLQKENIIDESGMPKERFSAEFPKEGPSILRIQQVVRGDSAAYFCASPLTSGGRTDTQYFGPGTRLTVL.

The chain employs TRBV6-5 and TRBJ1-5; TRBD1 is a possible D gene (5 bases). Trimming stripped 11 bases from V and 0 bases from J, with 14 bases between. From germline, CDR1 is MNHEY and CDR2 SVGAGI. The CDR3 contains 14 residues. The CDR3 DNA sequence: TGTGCCGGGGCGGTGGGGGGTAGCAATCAGCCCCAGCATTTT. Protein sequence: CAGAVGGSNQPQHF.

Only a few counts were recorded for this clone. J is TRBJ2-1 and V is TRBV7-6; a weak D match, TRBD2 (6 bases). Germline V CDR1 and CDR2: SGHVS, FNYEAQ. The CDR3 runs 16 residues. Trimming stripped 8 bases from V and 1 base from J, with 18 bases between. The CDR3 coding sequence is TGTGCCAGCCGACTAGATCCAGCGGCGTCCTACAATGAGCAGTTCTTC. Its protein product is CASRLDPAASYNEQFF.

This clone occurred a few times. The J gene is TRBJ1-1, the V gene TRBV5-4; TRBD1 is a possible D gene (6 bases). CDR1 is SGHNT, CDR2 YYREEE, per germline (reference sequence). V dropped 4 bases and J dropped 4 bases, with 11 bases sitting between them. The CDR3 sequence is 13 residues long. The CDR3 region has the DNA TGTGCCAGCAGCATTGGACAGAGCACTGAAGCTTTCTTT. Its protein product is CASSIGQSTEAFF.

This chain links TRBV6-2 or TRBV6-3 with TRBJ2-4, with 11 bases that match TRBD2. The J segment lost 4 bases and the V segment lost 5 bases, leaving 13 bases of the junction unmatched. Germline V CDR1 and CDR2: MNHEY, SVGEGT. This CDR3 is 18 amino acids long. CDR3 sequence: CASSATSGGPPRKNIQYF. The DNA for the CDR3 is TGTGCCAGCAGTGCAACTAGCGGGGGACCGCCTCGGAAAAACATTCAGTACTTC.

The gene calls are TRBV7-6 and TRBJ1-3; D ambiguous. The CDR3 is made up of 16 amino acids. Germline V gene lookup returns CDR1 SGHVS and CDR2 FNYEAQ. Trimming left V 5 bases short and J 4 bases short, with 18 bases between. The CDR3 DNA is TGTGCCAGCAGCCCCCCGGGGAGGGCGCGAGGAAACACCATATATTTT. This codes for CASSPPGRARGNTIYF.

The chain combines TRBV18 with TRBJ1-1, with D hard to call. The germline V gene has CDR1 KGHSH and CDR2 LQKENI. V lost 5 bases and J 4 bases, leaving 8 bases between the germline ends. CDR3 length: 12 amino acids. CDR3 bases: TGTGCCAGCTCAGATCGGGGCACTGAAGCTTTCTTT. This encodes CASSDRGTEAFF. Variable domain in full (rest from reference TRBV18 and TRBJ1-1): NAGVMQNPRHLVRRRGQEARLRCSPMKGHSHVYWYRQLPEEGLKFMVYLQKENIIDESGMPKERFSAEFPKEGPSILRIQQVVRGDSAAYFCASSDRGTEAFFGQGTRLTVV.

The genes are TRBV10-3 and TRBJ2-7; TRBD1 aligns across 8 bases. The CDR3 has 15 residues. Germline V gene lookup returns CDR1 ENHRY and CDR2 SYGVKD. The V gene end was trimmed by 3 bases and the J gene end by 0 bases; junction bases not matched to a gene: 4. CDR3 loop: CAISERTGISYEQYF. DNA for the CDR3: TGTGCCATCAGTGAAAGGACAGGGATCTCCTACGAGCAGTACTTC.

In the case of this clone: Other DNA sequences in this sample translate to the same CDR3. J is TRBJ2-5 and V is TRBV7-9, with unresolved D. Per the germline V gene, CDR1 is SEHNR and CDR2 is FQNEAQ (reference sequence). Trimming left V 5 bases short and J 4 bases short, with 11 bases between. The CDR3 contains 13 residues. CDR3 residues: CASSLAGGETQYF. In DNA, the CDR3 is TGTGCCAGCAGCCTGGCAGGTGGAGAGACCCAGTACTTC.

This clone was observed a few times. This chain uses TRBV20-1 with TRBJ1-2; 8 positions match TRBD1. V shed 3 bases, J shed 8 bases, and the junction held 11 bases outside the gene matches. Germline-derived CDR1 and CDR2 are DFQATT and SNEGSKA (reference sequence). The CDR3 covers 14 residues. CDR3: CSASRGQGVQGYTF. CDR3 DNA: TGCAGTGCTAGTCGTGGACAGGGTGTCCAGGGCTACACCTTC.

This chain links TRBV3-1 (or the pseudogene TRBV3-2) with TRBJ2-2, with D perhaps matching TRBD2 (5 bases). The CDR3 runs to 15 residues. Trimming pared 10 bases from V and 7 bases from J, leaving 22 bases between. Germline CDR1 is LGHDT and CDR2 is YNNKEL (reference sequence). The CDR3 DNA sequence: TGTGCCACTTCCCCCACCTCGAACGGGAACGGGGAGCTGTTTTTT. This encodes CATSPTSNGNGELFF.

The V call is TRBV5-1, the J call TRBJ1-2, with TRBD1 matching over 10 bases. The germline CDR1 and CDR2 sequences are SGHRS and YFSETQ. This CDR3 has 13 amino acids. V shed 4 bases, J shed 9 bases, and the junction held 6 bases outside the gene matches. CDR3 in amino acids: CASSQGTGESYTF. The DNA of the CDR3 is TGCGCCAGCAGCCAAGGGACAGGGGAGAGCTACACCTTC.

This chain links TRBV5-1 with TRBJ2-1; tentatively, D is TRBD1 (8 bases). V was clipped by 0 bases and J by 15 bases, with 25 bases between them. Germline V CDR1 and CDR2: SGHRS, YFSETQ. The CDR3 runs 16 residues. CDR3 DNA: TGCGCCAGCAGCTTGGCGGCAGGCGGGGGACAGGAGAGGAGGTTCTTC. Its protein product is CASSLAAGGGQERRFF.

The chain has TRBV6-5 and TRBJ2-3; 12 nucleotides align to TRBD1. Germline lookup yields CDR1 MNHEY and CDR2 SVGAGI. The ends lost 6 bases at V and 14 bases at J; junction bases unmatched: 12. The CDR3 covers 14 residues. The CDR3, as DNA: TGTGCCAGCAGGGATCCGGGACAGGGGGCGCCGGCGTATTTT. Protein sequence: CASRDPGQGAPAYF.

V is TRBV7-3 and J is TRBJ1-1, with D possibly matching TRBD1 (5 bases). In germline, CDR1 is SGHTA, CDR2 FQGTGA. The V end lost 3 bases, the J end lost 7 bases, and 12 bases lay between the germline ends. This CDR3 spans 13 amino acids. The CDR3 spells CASSFQTGGEAFF. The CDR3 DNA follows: TGTGCCAGCAGCTTCCAGACGGGGGGTGAAGCTTTCTTT.

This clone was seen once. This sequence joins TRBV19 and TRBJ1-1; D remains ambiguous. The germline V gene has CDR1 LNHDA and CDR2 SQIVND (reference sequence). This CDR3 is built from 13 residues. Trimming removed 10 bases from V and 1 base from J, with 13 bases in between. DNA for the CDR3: TGTGCCACCGGGGATCCTCGGAACACTGAAGCTTTCTTT. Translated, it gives CATGDPRNTEAFF.

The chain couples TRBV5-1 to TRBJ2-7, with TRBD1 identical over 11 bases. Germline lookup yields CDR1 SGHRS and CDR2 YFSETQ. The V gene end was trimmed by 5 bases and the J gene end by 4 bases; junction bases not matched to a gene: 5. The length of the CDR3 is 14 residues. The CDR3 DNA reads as TGCGCCAGCAGTACCGGGACAGGGGGTTACGAGCAGTACTTC. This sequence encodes CASSTGTGGYEQYF.

CDR3 DNA sequence: TGTGCCAGCAGTAGAGAAGAGACCCAGTACTTC. Translation gives CASSREETQYF. The rearrangement joins TRBV25-1 to TRBJ2-5; D is unclear. CDR1 is MGHDK and CDR2 is SYGVNS in the germline V gene. V lost 5 bases and J 3 bases, leaving 4 bases between the germline ends. This CDR3 spans 11 amino acids.

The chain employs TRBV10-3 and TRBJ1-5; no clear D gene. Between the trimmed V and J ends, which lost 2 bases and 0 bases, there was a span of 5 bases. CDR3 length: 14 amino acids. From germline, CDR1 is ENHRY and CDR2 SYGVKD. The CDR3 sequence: CAISERSSNQPQHF. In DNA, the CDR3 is TGTGCCATCAGTGAGAGGAGTAGCAATCAGCCCCAGCATTTT.